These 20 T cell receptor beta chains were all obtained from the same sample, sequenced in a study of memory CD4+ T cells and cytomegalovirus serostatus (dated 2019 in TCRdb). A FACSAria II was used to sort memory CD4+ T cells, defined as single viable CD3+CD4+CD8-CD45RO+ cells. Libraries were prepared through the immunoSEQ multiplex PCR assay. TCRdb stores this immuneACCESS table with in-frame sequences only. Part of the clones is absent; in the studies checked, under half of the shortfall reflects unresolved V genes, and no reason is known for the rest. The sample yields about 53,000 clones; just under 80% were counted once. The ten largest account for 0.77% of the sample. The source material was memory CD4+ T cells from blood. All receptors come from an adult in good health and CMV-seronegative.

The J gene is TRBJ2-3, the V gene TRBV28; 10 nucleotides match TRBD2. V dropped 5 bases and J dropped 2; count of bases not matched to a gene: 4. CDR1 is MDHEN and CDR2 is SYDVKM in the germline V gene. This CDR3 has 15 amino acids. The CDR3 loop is CASSLAGATTDTQYF. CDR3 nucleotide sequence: TGTGCCAGCAGTCTAGCGGGGGCGACCACAGATACGCAGTATTTT. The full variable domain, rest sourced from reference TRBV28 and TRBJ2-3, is DVKVTQSSRYLVKRTGEKVFLECVQDMDHENMFWYRQDPGLGLRLIYFSYDVKMKEKGDIPEGYSVSREKKERFSLILESASTNQTSMYLCASSLAGATTDTQYFGPGTRLTVL.

CDR3 bases: TGTGCCAGCAGCCCAGTTGGGGGGGGGAACTATGGCTACACCTTC. Its translation is CASSPVGGGNYGYTF. V gene TRBV7-2 combines with J gene TRBJ1-2, with D possibly matching TRBD1 (5 bases). This CDR3 has 15 amino acids. Germline V gene lookup returns CDR1 SGHTA and CDR2 FQGNSA. Trimming pared 5 bases from V and 2 bases from J, leaving 15 bases between.

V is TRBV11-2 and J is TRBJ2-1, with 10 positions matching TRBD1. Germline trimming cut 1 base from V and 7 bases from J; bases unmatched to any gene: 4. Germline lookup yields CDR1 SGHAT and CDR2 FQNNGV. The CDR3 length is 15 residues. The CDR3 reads CASSLAGQGGNEQFF. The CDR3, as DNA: TGTGCCAGCAGCTTAGCAGGACAGGGGGGGAATGAGCAGTTCTTC.

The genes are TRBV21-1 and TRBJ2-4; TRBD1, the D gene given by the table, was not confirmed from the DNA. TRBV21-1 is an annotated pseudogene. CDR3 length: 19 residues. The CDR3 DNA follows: TGTGCCAGCCGTCGATTCGCAGGGGCCATGAGGTCGGCCAAAAACATTCAGTACTTC. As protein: CASRRFAGAMRSAKNIQYF.

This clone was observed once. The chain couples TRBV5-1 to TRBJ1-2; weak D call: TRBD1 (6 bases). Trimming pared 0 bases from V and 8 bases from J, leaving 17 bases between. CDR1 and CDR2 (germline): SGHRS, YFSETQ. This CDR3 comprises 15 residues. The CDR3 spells CASSLVGGNSEGYTF. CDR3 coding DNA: TGCGCCAGCAGCTTGGTAGGGGGAAATTCGGAAGGCTACACCTTC.

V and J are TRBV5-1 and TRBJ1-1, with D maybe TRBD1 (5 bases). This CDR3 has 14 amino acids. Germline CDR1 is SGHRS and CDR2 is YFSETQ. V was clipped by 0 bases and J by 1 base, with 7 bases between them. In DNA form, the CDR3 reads TGCGCCAGCAGCTTGGTAGGGGAGAACACTGAAGCTTTCTTT. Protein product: CASSLVGENTEAFF.

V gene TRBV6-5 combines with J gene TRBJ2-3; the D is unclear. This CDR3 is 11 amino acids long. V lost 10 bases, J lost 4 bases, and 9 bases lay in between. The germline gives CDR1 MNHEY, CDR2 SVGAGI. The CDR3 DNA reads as TGTGCCACCGAGCGTTCAGATACGCAGTATTTT. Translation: CATERSDTQYF.

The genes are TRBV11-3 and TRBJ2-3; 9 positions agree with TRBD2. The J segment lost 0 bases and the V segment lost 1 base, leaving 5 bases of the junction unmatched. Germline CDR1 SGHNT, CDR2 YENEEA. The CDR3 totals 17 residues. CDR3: CASSLGTSASSTDTQYF. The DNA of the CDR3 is TGTGCCAGCAGCTTAGGGACTAGCGCCTCTAGCACAGATACGCAGTATTTT.

CDR3: CASSGEVNTEAFF. In DNA form, the CDR3 reads TGTGCCAGCAGTGGAGAGGTCAACACTGAAGCTTTCTTT. V is TRBV2 and J is TRBJ1-1; no reliable D call. This CDR3 spans 13 amino acids. CDR1 and CDR2 from the germline V gene are SNHLY and FYNNEI. The V end was cut by 4 bases, the J end by 2 bases, with 8 bases between. The variable domain in full, completed from reference TRBV2 and TRBJ1-1, reads EPEVTQTPSHQVTQMGQEVILRCVPISNHLYFYWYRQILGQKVEFLVSFYNNEISEKSEIFDDQFSVERPDGSNFTLKIRSTKLEDSAMYFCASSGEVNTEAFFGQGTRLTVV.

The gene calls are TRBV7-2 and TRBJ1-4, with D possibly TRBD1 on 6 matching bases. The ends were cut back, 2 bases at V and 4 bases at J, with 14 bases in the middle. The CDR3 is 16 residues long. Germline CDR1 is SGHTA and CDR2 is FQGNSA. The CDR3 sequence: CASSLRLGRGNEKLFF. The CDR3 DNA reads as TGTGCCAGCAGCTTAAGACTGGGCAGGGGTAATGAAAAACTGTTTTTT.

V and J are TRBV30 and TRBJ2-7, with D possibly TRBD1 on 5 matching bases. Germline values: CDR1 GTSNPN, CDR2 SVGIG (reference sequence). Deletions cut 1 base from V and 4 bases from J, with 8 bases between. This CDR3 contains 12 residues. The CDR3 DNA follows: TGTGCCTGGAGTGGACAGCTTTACGAGCAGTACTTC. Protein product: CAWSGQLYEQYF.

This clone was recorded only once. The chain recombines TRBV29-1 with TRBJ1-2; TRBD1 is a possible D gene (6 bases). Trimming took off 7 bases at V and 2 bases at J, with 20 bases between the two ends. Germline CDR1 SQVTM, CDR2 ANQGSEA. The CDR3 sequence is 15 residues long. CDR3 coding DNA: TGCAGCGATAAGGAACAGGGTTCGGGGAACTATGGCTACACCTTC. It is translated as CSDKEQGSGNYGYTF.

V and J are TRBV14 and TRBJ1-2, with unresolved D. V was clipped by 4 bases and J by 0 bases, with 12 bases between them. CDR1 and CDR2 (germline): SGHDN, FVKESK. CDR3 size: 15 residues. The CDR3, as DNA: TGTGCCAGCAGCCGAGCAGCCCAAGCTAACTATGGCTACACCTTC. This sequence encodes CASSRAAQANYGYTF. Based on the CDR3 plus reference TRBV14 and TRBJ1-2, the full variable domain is EAGVTQFPSHSVIEKGQTVTLRCDPISGHDNLYWYRRVMGKEIKFLLHFVKESKQDESGMPNNRFLAERTGGTYSTLKVQPAELEDSGVYFCASSRAAQANYGYTFGSGTRLTVV.

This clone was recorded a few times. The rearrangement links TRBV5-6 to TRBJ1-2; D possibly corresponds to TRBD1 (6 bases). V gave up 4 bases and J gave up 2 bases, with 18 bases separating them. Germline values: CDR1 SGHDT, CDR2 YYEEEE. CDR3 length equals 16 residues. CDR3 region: CASSGRDKTTNYGYTF. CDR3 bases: TGTGCCAGCAGCGGGAGGGACAAGACAACGAACTATGGCTACACCTTC.

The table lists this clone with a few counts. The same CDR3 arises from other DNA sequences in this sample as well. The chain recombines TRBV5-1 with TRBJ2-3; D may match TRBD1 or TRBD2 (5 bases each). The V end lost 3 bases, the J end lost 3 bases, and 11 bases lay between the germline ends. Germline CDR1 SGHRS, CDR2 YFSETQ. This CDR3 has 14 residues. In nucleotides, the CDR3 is TGCGCCAGCAGCTGGGGGACGGTAACAGATACGCAGTATTTT. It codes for CASSWGTVTDTQYF.

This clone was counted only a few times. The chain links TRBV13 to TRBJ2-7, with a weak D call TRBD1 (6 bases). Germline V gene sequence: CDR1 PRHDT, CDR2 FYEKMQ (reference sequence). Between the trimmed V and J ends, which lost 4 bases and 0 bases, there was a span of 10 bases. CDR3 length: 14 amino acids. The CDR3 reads CASSSRQVSYEQYF. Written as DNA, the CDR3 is TGTGCCAGCAGCTCCCGACAGGTCTCCTACGAGCAGTACTTC. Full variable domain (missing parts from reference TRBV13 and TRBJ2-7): AAGVIQSPRHLIKEKRETATLKCYPIPRHDTVYWYQQGPGQDPQFLISFYEKMQSDKGSIPDRFSAQQFSDYHSELNMSSLELGDSALYFCASSSRQVSYEQYFGPGTRLTVT.

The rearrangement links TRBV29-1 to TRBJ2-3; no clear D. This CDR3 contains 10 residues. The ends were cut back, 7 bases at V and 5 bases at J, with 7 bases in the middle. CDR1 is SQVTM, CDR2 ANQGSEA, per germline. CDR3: CSGNVDTQYF. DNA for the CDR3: TGCAGCGGAAACGTAGATACGCAGTATTTT.

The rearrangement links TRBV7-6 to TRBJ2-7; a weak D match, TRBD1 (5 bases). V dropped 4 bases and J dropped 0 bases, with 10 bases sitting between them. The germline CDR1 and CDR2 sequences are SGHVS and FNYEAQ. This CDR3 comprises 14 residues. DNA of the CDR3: TGTGCCAGCAGCTCCGACAGTCACTCCTACGAGCAGTACTTC. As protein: CASSSDSHSYEQYF. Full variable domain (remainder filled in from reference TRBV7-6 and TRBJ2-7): GAGVSQSPRYKVTKRGQDVALRCDPISGHVSLYWYRQALGQGPEFLTYFNYEAQQDKSGLPNDRFSAERPEGSISTLTIQRTEQRDSAMYRCASSSDSHSYEQYFGPGTRLTVT.

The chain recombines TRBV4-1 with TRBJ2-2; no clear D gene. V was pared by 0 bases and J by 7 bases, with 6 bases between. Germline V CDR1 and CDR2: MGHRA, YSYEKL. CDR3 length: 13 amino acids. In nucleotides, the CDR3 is TGCGCCAGCAGCCAAGACGATATCGGGGAGCTGTTTTTT. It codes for CASSQDDIGELFF.

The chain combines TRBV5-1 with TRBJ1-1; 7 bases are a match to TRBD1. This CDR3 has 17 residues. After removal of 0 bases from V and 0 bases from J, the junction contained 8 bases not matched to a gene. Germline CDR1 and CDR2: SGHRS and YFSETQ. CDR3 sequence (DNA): TGCGCCAGCAGCTTGGCGGGACAGATTCTTTTGAACACTGAAGCTTTCTTT. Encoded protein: CASSLAGQILLNTEAFF. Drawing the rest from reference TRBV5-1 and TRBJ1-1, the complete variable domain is KAGVTQTPRYLIKTRGQQVTLSCSPISGHRSVSWYQQTPGQGLQFLFEYFSETQRNKGNFPGRFSGRQFSNSRSEMNVSTLELGDSALYLCASSLAGQILLNTEAFFGQGTRLTVV.